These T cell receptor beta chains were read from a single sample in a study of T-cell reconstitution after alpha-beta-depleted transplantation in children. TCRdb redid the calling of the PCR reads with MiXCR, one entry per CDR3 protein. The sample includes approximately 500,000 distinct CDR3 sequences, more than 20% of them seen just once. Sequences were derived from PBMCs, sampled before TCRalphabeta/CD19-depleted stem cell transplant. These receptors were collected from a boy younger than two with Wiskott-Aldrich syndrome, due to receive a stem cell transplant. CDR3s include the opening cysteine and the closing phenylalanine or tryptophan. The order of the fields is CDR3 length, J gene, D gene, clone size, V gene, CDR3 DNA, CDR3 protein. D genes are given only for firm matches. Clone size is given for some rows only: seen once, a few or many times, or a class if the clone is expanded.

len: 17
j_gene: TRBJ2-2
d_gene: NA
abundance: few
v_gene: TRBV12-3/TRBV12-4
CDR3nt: TGTGCCAGCAGTTTTATGAGGAGAGCTCTGGACACCGGGGAGCTGTTTTTT
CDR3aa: CASSFMRRALDTGELFF

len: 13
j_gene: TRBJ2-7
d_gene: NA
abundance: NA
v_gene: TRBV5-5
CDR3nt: TGTGCCAGCAGCTTCGGGCTGAACTACGAGCAGTACTTC
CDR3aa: CASSFGLNYEQYF

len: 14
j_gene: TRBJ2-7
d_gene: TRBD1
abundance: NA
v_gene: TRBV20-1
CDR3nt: TGCAGTGCTCCCAAAGGGGGCTCGGACTACGAGCAGTACTTC
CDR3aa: CSAPKGGSDYEQYF

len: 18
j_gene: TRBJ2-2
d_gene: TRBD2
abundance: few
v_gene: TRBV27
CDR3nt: TGTGCCAGTAGACCGGGACTAGCGGGAGTCTCGAAGGCCGGGGAGCTGTTTTTT
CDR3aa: CASRPGLAGVSKAGELFF

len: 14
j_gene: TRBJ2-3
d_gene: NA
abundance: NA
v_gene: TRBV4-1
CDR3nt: TGCGCCAGCAGCTGGGAGTTGAGGGCAGATACGCAGTATTTT
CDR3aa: CASSWELRADTQYF

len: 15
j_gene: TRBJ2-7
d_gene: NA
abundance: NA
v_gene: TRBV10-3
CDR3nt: TGTGCCATCAAGAAGGAGGCCAGGGCATATTCTGAGCAGTACTTC
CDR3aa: CAIKKEARAYSEQYF

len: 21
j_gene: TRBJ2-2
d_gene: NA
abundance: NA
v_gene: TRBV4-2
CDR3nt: TGTGCCAGCAGCCAAGAGTCCGCGGTTATTCTATCACAAACGAACACCGGGGAGCTGTTTTTT
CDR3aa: CASSQESAVILSQTNTGELFF

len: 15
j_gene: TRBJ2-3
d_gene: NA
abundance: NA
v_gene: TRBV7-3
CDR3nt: TGTGCCAGCAGCTCAATGGCAGGATTCACAGATACGCAGTATTTT
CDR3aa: CASSSMAGFTDTQYF

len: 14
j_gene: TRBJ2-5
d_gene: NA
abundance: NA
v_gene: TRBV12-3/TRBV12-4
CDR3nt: TGTGCCAGCAGTTTAGTTTTAAGGGGTGAGACCCAGTACTTC
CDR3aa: CASSLVLRGETQYF

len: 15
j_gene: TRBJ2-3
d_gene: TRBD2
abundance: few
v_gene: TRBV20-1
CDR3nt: TGCAGTGCTTCTTGGACTAGCGGGATCGCAGATACGCAGTATTTT
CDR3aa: CSASWTSGIADTQYF

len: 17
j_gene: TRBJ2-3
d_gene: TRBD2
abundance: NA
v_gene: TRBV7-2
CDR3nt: TGTGCCAGCAGCTTAGTCTTGGCTAGCGGTTACACAGATACGCAGTATTTT
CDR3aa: CASSLVLASGYTDTQYF

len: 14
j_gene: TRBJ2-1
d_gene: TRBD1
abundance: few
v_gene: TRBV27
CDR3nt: TGTGCCAGCAGTTTACACAGGGGGAAGTATGAGCAGTTCTTC
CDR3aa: CASSLHRGKYEQFF

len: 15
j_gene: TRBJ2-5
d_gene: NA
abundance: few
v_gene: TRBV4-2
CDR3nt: TGTGCCAGCAGCCAAGAAGAGCCTAGCCAAGAGACCCAGTACTTC
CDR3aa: CASSQEEPSQETQYF

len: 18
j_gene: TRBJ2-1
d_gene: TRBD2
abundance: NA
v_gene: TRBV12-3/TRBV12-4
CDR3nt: TGTGCCAGCAGTCTTGAAGCCTTAGCGGGAGTATCCTACAATGAGCAGTTCTTC
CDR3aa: CASSLEALAGVSYNEQFF

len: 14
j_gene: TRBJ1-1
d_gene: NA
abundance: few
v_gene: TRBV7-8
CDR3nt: TGTGCCAGCAGCCTGGGGGCGGCGGTCACTGAAGCTTTCTTT
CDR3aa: CASSLGAAVTEAFF

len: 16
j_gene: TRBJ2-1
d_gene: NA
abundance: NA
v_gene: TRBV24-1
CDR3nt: TGTGCCACCAGTGATTTGGCCAGGGCCAACTACAATGAGCAGTTCTTC
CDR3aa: CATSDLARANYNEQFF

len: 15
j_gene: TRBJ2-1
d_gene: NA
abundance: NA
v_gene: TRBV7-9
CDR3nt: TGTGCCAGCAGCTCCTTAATCCACAGGGCTTCTGAGCAGTTCTTC
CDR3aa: CASSSLIHRASEQFF

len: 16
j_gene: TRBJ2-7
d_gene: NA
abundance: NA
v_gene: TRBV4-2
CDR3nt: TGTGCCAGCAGCCAAGATGGGAGGGGGAGCTCCTACGAGCAGTACTTC
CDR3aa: CASSQDGRGSSYEQYF

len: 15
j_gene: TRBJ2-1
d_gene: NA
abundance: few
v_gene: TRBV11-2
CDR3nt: TGTGCCAGCAGCTTAGCTGGACTGAACTACAATGAGCAGTTCTTC
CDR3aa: CASSLAGLNYNEQFF

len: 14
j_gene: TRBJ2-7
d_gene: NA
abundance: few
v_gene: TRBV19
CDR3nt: TGTGCCAGTAGTATGCAGGGCACCGACTACGAGCAGTACTTC
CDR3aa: CASSMQGTDYEQYF

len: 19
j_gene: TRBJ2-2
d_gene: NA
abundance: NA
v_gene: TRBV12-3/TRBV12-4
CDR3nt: TGTGCCAGCAGTTTACGGATCCGACGAGGGACACCAAACACCGGGGAGCTGTTTTTT
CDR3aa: CASSLRIRRGTPNTGELFF

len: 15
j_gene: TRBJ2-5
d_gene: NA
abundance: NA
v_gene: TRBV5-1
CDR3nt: TGCGCCAGCAGCTTGAGGGCAGGGTTTGGAGAGACCCAGTACTTC
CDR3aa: CASSLRAGFGETQYF

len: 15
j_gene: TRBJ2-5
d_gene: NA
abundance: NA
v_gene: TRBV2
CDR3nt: TGTGCCAGCAGTGAAGCGCCAGGGGCGCAGGAGACCCAGTACTTC
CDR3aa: CASSEAPGAQETQYF

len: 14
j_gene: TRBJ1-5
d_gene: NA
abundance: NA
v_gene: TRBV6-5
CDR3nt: TGTGCCAGCAGTTACGTGGGGAGGAGGCAGCCCCAGCATTTT
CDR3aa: CASSYVGRRQPQHF

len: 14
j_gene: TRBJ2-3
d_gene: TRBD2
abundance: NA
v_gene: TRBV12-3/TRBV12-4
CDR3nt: TGTGCCAGCAGCCATAGCGGGAGTCCCGATACGCAGTATTTT
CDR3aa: CASSHSGSPDTQYF

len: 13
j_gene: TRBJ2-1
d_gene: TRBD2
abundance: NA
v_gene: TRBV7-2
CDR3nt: TGTGCCAGCAGCTGGCGGACTAGATATGAGCAGTTCTTC
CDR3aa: CASSWRTRYEQFF

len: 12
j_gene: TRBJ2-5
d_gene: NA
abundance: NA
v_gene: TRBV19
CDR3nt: TGTGCCAGTAGTCCTCAAGGAGGACACCAGTACTTC
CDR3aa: CASSPQGGHQYF

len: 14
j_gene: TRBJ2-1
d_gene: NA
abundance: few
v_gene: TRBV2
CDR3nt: TGTGCCTCCCGAAGGGGAAGTAGTTTTGATGAGCAGTTCTTC
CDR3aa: CASRRGSSFDEQFF

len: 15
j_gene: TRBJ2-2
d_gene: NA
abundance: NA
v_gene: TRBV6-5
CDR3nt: TGTGCCAGCAGTTACTCTACCCACTGGACCGGGGAGCTGTTTTTT
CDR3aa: CASSYSTHWTGELFF

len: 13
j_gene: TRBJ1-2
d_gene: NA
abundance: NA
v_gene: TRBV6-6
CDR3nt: TGTGCCAGCAGTCCCAGGGAGTCTCGCGGCTACACCTTC
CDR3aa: CASSPRESRGYTF

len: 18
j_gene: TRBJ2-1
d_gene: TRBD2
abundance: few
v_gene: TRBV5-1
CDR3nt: TGCGCCAGCAGCCGGGGACTAGCGGGAGGCCACTCCTACAATGAGCAGTTCTTC
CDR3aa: CASSRGLAGGHSYNEQFF

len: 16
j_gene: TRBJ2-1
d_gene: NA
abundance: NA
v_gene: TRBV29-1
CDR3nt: TGCAGCGTTGGAAGGGAAACTACTAGCTCCTACAATGAGCAGTTCTTC
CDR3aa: CSVGRETTSSYNEQFF

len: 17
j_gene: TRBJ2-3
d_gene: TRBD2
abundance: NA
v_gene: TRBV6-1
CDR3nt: TGTGCCAGCACTAGACACCAGACTAGCGGGACGACAGATACGCAGTATTTT
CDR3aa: CASTRHQTSGTTDTQYF

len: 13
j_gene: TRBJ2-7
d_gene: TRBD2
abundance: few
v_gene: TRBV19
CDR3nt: TGTGCCAGTAGTATGGCTAGCGGCTACGAGCAGTACTTC
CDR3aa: CASSMASGYEQYF

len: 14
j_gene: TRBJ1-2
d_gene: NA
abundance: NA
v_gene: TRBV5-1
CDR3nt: TGCGCCAGCAGCTTCGGACAGAGTACCTATGGCTACACCTTC
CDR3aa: CASSFGQSTYGYTF

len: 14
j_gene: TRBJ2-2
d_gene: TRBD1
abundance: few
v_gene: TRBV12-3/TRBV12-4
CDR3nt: TGTGCCAGCAAGAACAGGGGGCGGACCGGGGAGCTGTTTTTT
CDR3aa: CASKNRGRTGELFF

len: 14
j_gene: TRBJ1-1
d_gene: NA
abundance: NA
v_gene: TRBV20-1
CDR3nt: TGCAGTGCTAGTATTAGGGGCCTGAACACTGAAGCTTTCTTT
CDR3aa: CSASIRGLNTEAFF

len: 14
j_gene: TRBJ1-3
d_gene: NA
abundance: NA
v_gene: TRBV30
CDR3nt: TGTGCCTGGAGCCAACGGGACCAGGGAAACACCATATATTTT
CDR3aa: CAWSQRDQGNTIYF

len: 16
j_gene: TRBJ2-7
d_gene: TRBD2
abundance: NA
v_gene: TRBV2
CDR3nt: TGTGCCAGCAGAACCCACGTCGAGCGGGAGAGGGACGAGCAGTACTTC
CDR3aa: CASRTHVERERDEQYF

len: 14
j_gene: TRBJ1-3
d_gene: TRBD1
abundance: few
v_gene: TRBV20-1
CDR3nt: TGCAGTGCTATGGACAGGTTCTCTGGAAACACCATATATTTT
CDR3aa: CSAMDRFSGNTIYF

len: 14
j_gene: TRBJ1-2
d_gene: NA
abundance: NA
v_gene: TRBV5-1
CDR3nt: TGCGCCAGCAGCTTGAAGCAGGGTATTGCCGGCTACACCTTC
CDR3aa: CASSLKQGIAGYTF

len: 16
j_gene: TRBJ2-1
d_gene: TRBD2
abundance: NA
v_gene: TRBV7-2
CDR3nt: TGTGCCAGCAGATACTCCGGGACTAGCGGGAGGGGTGAGCAGTTCTTC
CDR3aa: CASRYSGTSGRGEQFF

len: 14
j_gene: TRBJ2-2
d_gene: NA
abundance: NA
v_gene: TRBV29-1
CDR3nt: TGCAGCGTTCGTCTCGGGCGGATCACCGGGGAGCTGTTTTTT
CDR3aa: CSVRLGRITGELFF

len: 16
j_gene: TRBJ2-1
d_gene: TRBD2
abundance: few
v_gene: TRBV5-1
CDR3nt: TGCGCCAGCAGCTCGATGGGACTAGCGGCCTACAATGAGCAGTTCTTC
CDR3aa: CASSSMGLAAYNEQFF

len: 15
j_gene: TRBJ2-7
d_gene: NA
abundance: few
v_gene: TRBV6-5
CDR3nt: TGTGCCAGCAGTTATCTAGGTGGAAGCTCCTACGAGCAGTACTTC
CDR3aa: CASSYLGGSSYEQYF

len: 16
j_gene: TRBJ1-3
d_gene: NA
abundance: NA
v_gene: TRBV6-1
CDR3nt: TGTGCCAGCACTCCGGTCGGGGGGATTGGTGGAAACACCATATATTTT
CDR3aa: CASTPVGGIGGNTIYF

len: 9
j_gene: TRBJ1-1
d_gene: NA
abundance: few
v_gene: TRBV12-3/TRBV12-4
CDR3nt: TGTGCCAGCACTAGAGAAGCTTTCTTT
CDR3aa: CASTREAFF

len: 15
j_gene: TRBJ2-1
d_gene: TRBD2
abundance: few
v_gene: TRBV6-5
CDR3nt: TGTGCCAGCAGTTGGGGACTAGCGGGACTCAATGAGCAGTTCTTC
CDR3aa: CASSWGLAGLNEQFF